This entry concerns a single TCR beta chain. The antigen it binds to is not known. No base qualities exist here, and no much larger clone lies one base off it. The data were taken from a study of cytomegalovirus exposure and HLA in healthy donors (TCRdb year 2017). For the wider study: In an earlier analysis of 550 to 750 of the donors, about 270 Gb of sequence data and roughly 100 million unique TCR beta sequences from roughly 200 million T cells were reported. Every repertoire in the discovery cohort had been generated on one and the same sequencing platform. The study used immunosequencing to profile the T cell repertoires of approximately 690 subjects and linked those repertoires to cytomegalovirus serostatus. An earlier analysis of 500 to 650 of the donors applied high-throughput TCR beta sequencing to assess whether each TCR beta V gene segment acted as functional or pseudogenic. A later genetic analysis took genome-wide SNP genotypes for 398 of the 666 donors and used that subset as a discovery cohort. Alongside the repertoire data, information on donor age, sex, ethnicity and CMV serostatus was compiled. The study was designed to test whether signatures of past pathogen exposure could be identified by cataloging public T cell receptors. To study patterns of TCR occurrence, a later analysis re-analyzed previously published TCR beta repertoires from just over 650 donors and added high-resolution HLA genotyping. A handful of DR-DQ haplotypes were handled as single units for association and clustering because linkage in the cohort was strong. Rather than using new phenotypic data, the later analysis identified candidate immune exposures from TCR beta sequences and from how often those sequences occurred across donors. Among 398 genotyped donors of the cohort, an average of roughly 240,000 unique TCR beta nucleotide sequences were sequenced per donor, roughly a sixth of them non-productive. An early release that covered several hundred HLA-typed donors contained approximately 300 gigabases of sequencing data and tens of millions of unique TCR sequences. To predict cytomegalovirus infection status, the study brought together high-throughput TCR immunosequencing, statistical association of individual TCRs with disease status, and machine learning. Class I and class II HLA loci were covered by the typing at four-digit resolution. Of the roughly 390 genotyped donors, approximately 80% fell in the genetic ancestry cluster associated with self-reported Caucasian donors. The number of donors typed differed by locus, with roughly 620-640 for A, B, C, DRB1 and DQB1, 522 for DQA1, about 610 for DPA1, and over 400 for DPB1. In addition to the first cohort of around 670 subjects, a separate validation cohort of under 150 different subjects was used. Summary of the overall study and its limitations: In the study, approximately 160 TCR beta chains were listed as associated with cytomegalovirus. The authors suggested that the approach could potentially be extended to other disease states and immunological phenotypes. HLA typing was unavailable for some donors at each locus, so association tests used only the typed subset. Three of the identified cytomegalovirus-associated TCR beta chains were confirmed in vitro to be specific for cytomegalovirus antigens. A cluster of highly shared sequence variants was judged likely to be a technical artifact of the sequencing pipeline. Strong co-occurrence of HLA alleles, especially DR and DQ, made assigning TCR associations to individual alleles difficult. Only TCR beta chains were sequenced in this cohort, and the absence of alpha or paired-chain data limited detectable features. Specific HLA alleles were associated with roughly 17,000 TCR beta sequences at a false discovery rate of 0.05 in a later analysis. For the cohort, immune exposure information was limited to CMV serostatus. A later genetic analysis associated a missense DCLRE1C variant with V-gene and J-gene trimming of TCR beta chains, and an independent cohort replicated the association. While some public TCRs were present in many individuals, most TCR sequences turned up only very rarely across donors. According to a later analysis, most CMV-associated TCR beta chains appeared to be HLA-restricted, and the HLA associations seemed to be driven largely by CMV exposure. Presence/absence analyses assumed roughly uniform sequencing depth across donors, an assumption that may not hold. In a later analysis, several top co-occurrence clusters were reported to appear linked to parvovirus B19, influenza, CMV and Epstein-Barr virus. According to a later analysis, TCR association rates differed among HLA loci, with DRB1 alleles showing the most associated TCRs and HLA-C alleles showing the fewest. Cytomegalovirus status was reported to be diagnosed by the classifier with high specificity and sensitivity in both the original and validation cohorts. Some IMGT-functional V segments, including TRBV6-2 and TRBV6-3, could not be distinguished by the 87-base-pair reads and were therefore excluded. Broadly in line with IMGT annotations, most TCR beta V segments showed up in productive rearrangements about 87% or about 30% of the time in an earlier analysis of 450 to 750 of the donors. A further reported finding was that TCR beta sequences accurately predicted the HLA-A and HLA-B alleles for most subjects in the first cohort. The earlier analysis of almost 600 of the donors excluded roughly 16 rarely observed V segments, including chromosome 9 orphons, because counts were too low. Correlated functional status among segregating V segments might be attributable to linkage disequilibrium, but an unknown experimental factor could not be ruled out. In a later analysis, HLA-associated TCR beta chains showed more clonal expansion and lower generation probabilities than non-associated chains that were equally common. A later genetic analysis reported fewer N-insertions in productive TCRs among donors in an Asian-associated ancestry cluster than the roughly 620-donor mean.

The library was generated by the immunoSEQ multiplex PCR assay. The multiplex PCR relied on a mix of 60 forward primers for TCR Vbeta segments and 13 reverse primers for TCR Jbeta segments. The CDR3 region of rearranged TCR beta genes was amplified from genomic DNA with a multiplex PCR assay. Amplified TCR beta libraries were sequenced as 87-base-pair reads on the Illumina HiSeq System. In the authors' own workflow: A later analysis counted approximately 74 million unique TCR beta chains across the roughly 700 repertoires, and roughly 10 million of these chains were shared by at least two donors. Raw reads were error-corrected and collapsed into unique sequences by a nearest-neighbor algorithm in which closely related sequences were merged to remove PCR and sequencing errors. To assign V, D and J gene segments, CDR3 sequences were aligned to IMGT reference sequences. Each retained sequence needed at least a six-nucleotide match to both a V gene segment and a J gene segment. Rearrangements were called productive when the CDR3 lacked stop codons and stayed in frame with V and J; all others were non-productive. CDR3 was defined according to IMGT convention as the region running from the second conserved V-encoded cysteine to the conserved J-encoded phenylalanine. Sequences without an unambiguous match to a single V gene segment were excluded from the earlier analysis of 450 to 750 of the donors. In an earlier analysis of a few hundred of the donors, a V segment was called functional when productive rearrangements were above 56.7%, and segregating when the standard deviation between donors exceeded 5%. A statistical classification framework was developed to diagnose cytomegalovirus status using the catalog of TCR beta chain sequences. V and J gene assignment, in a later analysis, came from comparing TCR nucleotide sequences with IMGT/GENE-DB human TR gene sequences. The TCRdist pipeline was used in a later analysis to assign CDR3 sequences and most-parsimonious VDJ recombination scenarios. In a later analysis, each TCR beta chain was defined by its CDR3 amino acid sequence together with its V-gene family, and reads lacking a unique V-gene family were excluded. To address suspected cross-contamination and a sequencing artifact, a later analysis removed approximately 600 highly shared, low-generation-probability nucleotide sequences. In a later analysis, a clonal expansion index was calculated for each public chain from normalized within-repertoire ranks of inferred template counts. A later analysis computed generation probabilities with a VDJ recombination model fitted to out-of-frame rearrangements, and checked the results against IGoR. A later analysis scored TCR-TCR, TCR-HLA and TCR-CMV co-occurrence with hypergeometric tests, applying a repertoire-size bias correction to TCR pairs. A later analysis estimated false discovery rates by permuting HLA or CMV assignments 20 times. In a later analysis, co-occurring TCRs were grouped using DBSCAN, and TCRdist sequence similarity was added for clustering within HLA-allele-positive subsets. Repertoires with fewer than 30,000 or more than 120,000 public chains were left out of co-occurrence clustering, as were about 5 repertoires with anomalous nucleotide sharing. Imported from immuneACCESS, the table was reduced by TCRdb to in-frame sequences with V and J called. These copies leave out some clones; in studies compared against another copy, an unresolved V gene accounts for under half, and the cause of the remainder is not known. The V and J calls and clone size were taken over from that table, and D and trimming were inferred from the DNA. For this sample there are some 170,000 clones; roughly 76% appear just once. The ten largest clones represent around 1.4% of the sample.

Reading from cysteine to phenylalanine, the CDR3 counts 15 amino acids. Only the CDR3 region is kept as DNA, spanning 45 bases read in frame from base 1. As encoded in the germline V gene (reference sequence), CDR1 is MNHEY while CDR2 is SMNVEV. Germline trimming amounts to 1 base on V and 5 bases on J, with 6 as the count of junction bases outside the gene matches. The cohort was made up of roughly 670 healthy bone marrow donors. Cohort members were all nominally healthy when sampled, although unrecorded immune exposures were likely present. The donor was CMV seronegative and was included in the group of a few hundred seronegative cohort members. Every donor gave a peripheral blood sample, and the peripheral blood mononuclear cells from that sample were used for TCR beta sequencing. The Qiagen DNeasy Blood Extraction Kit was used to extract genomic DNA from the blood cell samples.

This sequence uses TRBV27 and TRBJ2-7; TRBD1 agrees with 9 junctional bases. This receptor was identified in a man aged 55 to 70 in good health and CMV-seronegative. Material for sequencing was PBMCs. The sequenced DNA is TGTGCCAGCAGTTTATTGGGGGACAGGGCGGACGAGCAGTACTTC. This yields the protein CASSLLGDRADEQYF.